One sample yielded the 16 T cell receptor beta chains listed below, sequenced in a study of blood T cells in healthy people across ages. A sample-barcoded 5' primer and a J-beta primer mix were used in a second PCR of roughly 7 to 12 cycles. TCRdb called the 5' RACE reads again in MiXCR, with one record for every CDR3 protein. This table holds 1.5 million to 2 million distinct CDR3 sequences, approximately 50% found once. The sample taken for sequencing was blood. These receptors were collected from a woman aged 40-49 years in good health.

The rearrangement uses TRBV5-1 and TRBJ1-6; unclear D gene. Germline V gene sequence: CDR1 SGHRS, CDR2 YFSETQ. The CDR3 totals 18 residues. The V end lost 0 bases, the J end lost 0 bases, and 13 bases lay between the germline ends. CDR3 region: CASSLGAPASSYNSPLHF. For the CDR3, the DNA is TGCGCCAGCAGCTTGGGTGCCCCGGCAAGCTCCTATAATTCACCCCTCCACTTT.

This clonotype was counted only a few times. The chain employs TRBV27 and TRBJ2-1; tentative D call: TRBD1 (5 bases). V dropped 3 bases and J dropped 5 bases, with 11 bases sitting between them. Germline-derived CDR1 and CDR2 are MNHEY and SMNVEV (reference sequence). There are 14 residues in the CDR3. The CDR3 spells CASSLSGIHNEQFF. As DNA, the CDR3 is TGTGCCAGCAGTTTGTCAGGGATACACAATGAGCAGTTCTTC.

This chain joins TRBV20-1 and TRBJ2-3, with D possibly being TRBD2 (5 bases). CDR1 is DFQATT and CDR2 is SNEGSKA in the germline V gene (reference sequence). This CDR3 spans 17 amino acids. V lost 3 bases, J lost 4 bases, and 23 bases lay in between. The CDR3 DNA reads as TGCAGTGCTAGTCCCTACCTTGGACGGGGTGACGCAGATACGCAGTATTTT. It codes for CSASPYLGRGDADTQYF.

The CDR3 bases are TGTGCCAGCAGCTTAACTCAAGGGGGCCGCTATGGCTACACCTTC. Translated, it gives CASSLTQGGRYGYTF. J is TRBJ1-2 and V is TRBV7-2, with TRBD1 matching 7 bases. This CDR3 has 15 amino acids. After removal of 2 bases from V and 4 bases from J, the junction contained 7 bases not matched to a gene. Germline V gene data show CDR1 as SGHTA and CDR2 as FQGNSA.

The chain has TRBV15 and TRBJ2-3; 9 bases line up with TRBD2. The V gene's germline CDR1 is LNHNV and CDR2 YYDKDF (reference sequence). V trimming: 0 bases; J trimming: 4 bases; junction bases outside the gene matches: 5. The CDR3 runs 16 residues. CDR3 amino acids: CATSRDLAGTADTQYF. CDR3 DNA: TGTGCCACCAGCAGAGATCTAGCGGGGACCGCAGATACGCAGTATTTT. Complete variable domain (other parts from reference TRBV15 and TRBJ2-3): DAMVIQNPRYQVTQFGKPVTLSCSQTLNHNVMYWYQQKSSQAPKLLFHYYDKDFNNEADTPDNFQSRRPNTSFCFLDIRSPGLGDTAMYLCATSRDLAGTADTQYFGPGTRLTVL.

The CDR3 region has the DNA TGTGCCAGCAGTCGACAGGCCGGTAGCAATCAGCCCCAGCATTTT. It specifies CASSRQAGSNQPQHF. The genes are TRBV12-3 or TRBV12-4 and TRBJ1-5; possible D gene TRBD1, 6 bases. Trimming shortened V by 5 bases and J by 0 bases, and 11 bases separated the two germline ends. CDR3 size: 15 residues.

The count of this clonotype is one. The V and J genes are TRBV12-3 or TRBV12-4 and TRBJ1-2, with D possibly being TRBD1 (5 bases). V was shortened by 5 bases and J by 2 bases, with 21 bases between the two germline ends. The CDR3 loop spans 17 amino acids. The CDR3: CASSPWKGPLGNYGYTF. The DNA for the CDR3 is TGTGCCAGCAGTCCCTGGAAGGGACCCCTGGGGAACTATGGCTACACCTTC.

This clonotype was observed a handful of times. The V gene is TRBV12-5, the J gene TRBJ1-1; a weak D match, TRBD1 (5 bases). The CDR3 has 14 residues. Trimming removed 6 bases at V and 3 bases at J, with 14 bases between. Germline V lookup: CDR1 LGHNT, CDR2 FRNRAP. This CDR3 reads CASGPLRRDTEAFF. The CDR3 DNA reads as TGTGCTAGTGGCCCCCTCCGCAGGGACACTGAAGCTTTCTTT.

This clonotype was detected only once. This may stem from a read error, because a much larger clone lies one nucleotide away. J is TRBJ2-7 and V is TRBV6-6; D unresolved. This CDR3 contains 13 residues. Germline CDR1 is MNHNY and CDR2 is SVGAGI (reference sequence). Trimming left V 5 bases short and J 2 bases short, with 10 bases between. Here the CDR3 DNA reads TGTGCCAGCAGTGACCAGGAAACCTACGAGCAGTACTTC. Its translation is CASSDQETYEQYF.

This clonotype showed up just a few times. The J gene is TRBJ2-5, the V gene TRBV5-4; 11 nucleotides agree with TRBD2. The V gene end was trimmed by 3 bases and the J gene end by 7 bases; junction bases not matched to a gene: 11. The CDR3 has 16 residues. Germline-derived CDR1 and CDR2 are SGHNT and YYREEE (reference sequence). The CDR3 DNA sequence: TGTGCCAGCAGCTCCTTGGGTAGCGGGGGGGTCGGGACCCAGTACTTC. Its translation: CASSSLGSGGVGTQYF.

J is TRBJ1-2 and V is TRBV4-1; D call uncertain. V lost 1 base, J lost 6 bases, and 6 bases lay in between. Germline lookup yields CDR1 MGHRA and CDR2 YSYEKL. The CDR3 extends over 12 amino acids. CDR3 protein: CASSQGDNGYTF. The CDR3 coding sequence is TGCGCCAGCAGCCAAGGCGATAATGGCTACACCTTC.

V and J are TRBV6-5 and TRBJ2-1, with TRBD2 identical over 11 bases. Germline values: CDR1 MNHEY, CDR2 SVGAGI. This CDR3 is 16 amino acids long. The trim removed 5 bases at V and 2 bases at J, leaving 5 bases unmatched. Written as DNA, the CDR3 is TGTGCCAGCAGTAATCTAGCGGGGGGTACCTACAATGAGCAGTTCTTC. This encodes CASSNLAGGTYNEQFF.

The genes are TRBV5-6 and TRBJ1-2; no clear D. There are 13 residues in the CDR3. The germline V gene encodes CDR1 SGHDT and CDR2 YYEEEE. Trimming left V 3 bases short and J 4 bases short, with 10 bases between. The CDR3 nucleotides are TGTGCCAGCAGCTCCGGTAGGGTCTATGGCTACACCTTC. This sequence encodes CASSSGRVYGYTF.

As DNA, the CDR3 is TGTGCCAGCAGCTTAGGGGCTTTTGAAAAACTGTTTTTT. This codes for CASSLGAFEKLFF. The chain is built from TRBV7-2 and TRBJ1-4; D not resolved. Germline-derived CDR1 and CDR2 are SGHTA and FQGNSA. This CDR3 has 13 residues. V gave up 1 base and J gave up 7 bases, with 7 bases separating them. The whole variable domain, remainder taken from reference TRBV7-2 and TRBJ1-4, is GAGVSQSPSNKVTEKGKDVELRCDPISGHTALYWYRQSLGQGLEFLIYFQGNSAPDKSGLPSDRFSAERTGGSVSTLTIQRTQQEDSAVYLCASSLGAFEKLFFGSGTQLSVL.

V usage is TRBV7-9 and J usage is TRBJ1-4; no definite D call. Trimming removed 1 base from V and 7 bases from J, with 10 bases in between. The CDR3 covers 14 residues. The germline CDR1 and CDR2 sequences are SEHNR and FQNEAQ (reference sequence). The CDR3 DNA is TGTGCCAGCAGCTTAGTGGATGAAAGTGAAAAACTGTTTTTT. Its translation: CASSLVDESEKLFF.

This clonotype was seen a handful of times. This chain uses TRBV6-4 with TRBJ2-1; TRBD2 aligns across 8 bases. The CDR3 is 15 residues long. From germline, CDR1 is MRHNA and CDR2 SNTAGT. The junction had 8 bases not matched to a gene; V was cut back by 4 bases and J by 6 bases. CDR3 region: CASSVLAGTLNEQFF. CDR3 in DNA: TGTGCCAGCAGTGTCTTAGCGGGGACCCTCAATGAGCAGTTCTTC.